This T cell receptor beta chain comes out of a study of neoadjuvant anti-PD-1 for oral cavity cancer. Findings of the study overall: Higher pretreatment Treg/Th17 ratios tracked higher pretreatment blood clonality.

Germline loops: CDR1 SGHAT, CDR2 FQNNGV. The CDR3 runs to 16 residues. V lost 1 base and J lost 4; bases outside the gene matches: 9. The patients had HPV-negative, locally advanced oral cavity squamous cell carcinoma. No culture or expansion preceded analysis of these blood cells. Assay used: immunoSEQ multiplex PCR; TCRdb lists only in-frame clones, some missing. The sample lists 13,000 to 15,000 clones, roughly 67% occurring once. About this clone: Antigen: not known.

The J gene is TRBJ1-1, the V gene TRBV11-2, with 7 bases aligning to TRBD1. This sample comprised PBMCs, obtained before nivolumab (anti-PD-1) treatment. The sequence was obtained from a person aged 35-79 years with oral cavity squamous cell carcinoma. CDR3 bases: TGTGCCAGCAGCTTAGGGCCGACCTCAGGGGGCACTGAAGCTTTCTTT. This gives the protein CASSLGPTSGGTEAFF.